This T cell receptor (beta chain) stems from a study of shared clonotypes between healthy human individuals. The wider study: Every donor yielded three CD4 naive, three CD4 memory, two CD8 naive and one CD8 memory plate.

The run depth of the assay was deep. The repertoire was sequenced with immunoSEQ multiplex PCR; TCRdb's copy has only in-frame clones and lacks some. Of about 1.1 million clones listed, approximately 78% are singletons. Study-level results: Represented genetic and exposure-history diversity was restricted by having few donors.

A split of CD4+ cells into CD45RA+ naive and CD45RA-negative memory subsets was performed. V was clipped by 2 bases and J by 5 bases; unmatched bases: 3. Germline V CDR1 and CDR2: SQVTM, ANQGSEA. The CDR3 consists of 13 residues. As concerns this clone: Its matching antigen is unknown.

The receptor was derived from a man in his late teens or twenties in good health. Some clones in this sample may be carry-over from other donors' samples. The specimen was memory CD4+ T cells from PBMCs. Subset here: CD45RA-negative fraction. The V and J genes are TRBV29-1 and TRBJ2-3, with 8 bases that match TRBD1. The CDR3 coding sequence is TGCAGCGTTGAAACAGGGGGAAGAGATACGCAGTATTTT. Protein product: CSVETGGRDTQYF.